The next 30 T cell receptor beta chains were all read from a single sample in a study of cytomegalovirus exposure and HLA in healthy donors. Researchers ran the PCR with 60 Vbeta and 13 Jbeta primers. Sequencing was performed with immunoSEQ multiplex PCR; in TCRdb, only in-frame clones are kept and a portion is missing. The sample includes some 160,000 clones, 75% to 90% of them seen just once. Input material: PBMCs. Source of these receptors: a male donor in good health and CMV-seronegative.

This clone was observed a handful of times. V and J are TRBV7-7 and TRBJ2-5, with D tentatively TRBD2 (5 bases). Germline V gene lookup returns CDR1 SSHAT and CDR2 FNYEAQ (reference sequence). The CDR3 contains 13 residues. V dropped 5 bases and J dropped 8 bases, with 15 bases sitting between them. CDR3 region: CASSVDLRETQYF. The CDR3 coding sequence is TGTGCCAGCAGCGTGGACTTAAGAGAAACCCAGTACTTC.

This clone was seen only once. V and J are TRBV5-5 and TRBJ1-6; TRBD1 agrees at 7 bases. Trimming took 4 bases from V and 7 from J; bases not matched to a gene: 5. This CDR3 has 14 amino acids. CDR1 is SGHKS and CDR2 is YYEKEE in the germline V gene (reference sequence). This CDR3 reads CASSPGTANSPLHF. DNA of the CDR3: TGTGCCAGCAGCCCCGGGACAGCCAATTCACCCCTCCACTTT. Together with reference TRBV5-5 and TRBJ1-6, the CDR3 gives the full variable domain: DAGVTQSPTHLIKTRGQQVTLRCSPISGHKSVSWYQQVLGQGPQFIFQYYEKEERGRGNFPDRFSARQFPNYSSELNVNALLLGDSALYLCASSPGTANSPLHFGNGTRLTVT.

The DNA for the CDR3 is TGTGCCAGCAGAGGGGGGACAGGGTTCTACAATGAGCAGTTCTTC. This gives the protein CASRGGTGFYNEQFF. The chain recombines TRBV27 with TRBJ2-1; 9 nucleotides match TRBD1. Trimming took 6 bases from V and 3 from J; bases not matched to a gene: 6. This CDR3 has 15 amino acids. The germline CDR1 and CDR2 sequences are MNHEY and SMNVEV (reference sequence).

The J gene is TRBJ1-2, the V gene TRBV6-6; D unresolved. V was clipped by 0 bases and J by 7 bases, with 9 bases between them. Germline V gives CDR1 MNHNY, CDR2 SVGAGI (reference sequence). The CDR3 length is 13 residues. CDR3 amino acids: CASSYSLTVGYTF. In DNA, the CDR3 is TGTGCCAGCAGTTACTCGTTAACAGTTGGCTACACCTTC.

The chain carries TRBV29-1 and TRBJ2-7, with D possibly matching TRBD1 (6 bases). The CDR3 length is 14 residues. Germline assignment: CDR1 SQVTM and CDR2 ANQGSEA. Trimming stripped 6 bases from V and 2 bases from J, with 17 bases between. In nucleotides, the CDR3 is TGCAGCGTGTCCCGGGACACTAATACCTACGAGCAGTACTTC. Its protein is CSVSRDTNTYEQYF.

The V gene is TRBV7-2, the J gene TRBJ1-5; D gene ambiguous. Deletions cut 2 bases from V and 2 bases from J, with 7 bases between. CDR3 length: 14 amino acids. Germline values: CDR1 SGHTA, CDR2 FQGNSA. The chain's CDR3 is CASSLRGGNQPQHF. DNA for the CDR3: TGTGCCAGCAGCTTAAGAGGAGGCAATCAGCCCCAGCATTTT.

This chain uses TRBV6-1 with TRBJ2-3; TRBD2 matches at 10 bases. J was trimmed by 4 bases and V by 7 bases; bases with no gene match: 8. The CDR3 contains 15 residues. The germline V gene has CDR1 MNHNS and CDR2 SASEGT. CDR3 in amino acids: CASTQLAGIPDTQYF. The CDR3 nucleotides read TGTGCCAGCACCCAACTAGCGGGGATCCCAGATACGCAGTATTTT.

V and J are TRBV6-5 and TRBJ1-2; D not certain. Germline V lookup: CDR1 MNHEY, CDR2 SVGAGI. This CDR3 is built from 13 residues. V shed 10 bases and J shed 2 bases, with 14 bases lying between them. CDR3: CATHPEANYGYTF. The CDR3 nucleotides read TGTGCCACCCACCCCGAGGCAAACTATGGCTACACCTTC.

This clone is a singleton in its sample. V usage is TRBV11-2 and J usage is TRBJ1-6; 7 nucleotides align to TRBD1. The trim removed 2 bases at V and 6 bases at J, leaving 7 bases unmatched. The CDR3 consists of 16 residues. Germline CDR1 and CDR2: SGHAT and FQNNGV. CDR3 sequence (DNA): TGTGCCAGCAGCTTAAACGAGGGGGCAAGTAATTCACCCCTCCACTTT. Translating gives CASSLNEGASNSPLHF.

The chain joins TRBV5-1 to TRBJ1-4; D unresolved. Trimming cost V 0 bases and J 0 bases, with 9 bases left between them. CDR3 length: 16 residues. CDR1 is SGHRS and CDR2 is YFSETQ in the germline V gene. CDR3 in amino acids: CASSLERGATNEKLFF. The CDR3, as DNA: TGCGCCAGCAGCTTGGAGCGGGGAGCAACTAATGAAAAACTGTTTTTT.

The chain joins TRBV5-1 to TRBJ2-3; D not resolved. V gave up 0 bases and J gave up 0 bases, with 8 bases separating them. The CDR3 has 15 amino acids. Germline V gene sequence: CDR1 SGHRS, CDR2 YFSETQ. This CDR3 reads CASSLAGYSTDTQYF. CDR3 nucleotides: TGCGCCAGCAGCTTGGCAGGTTATAGCACAGATACGCAGTATTTT.

The chain recombines TRBV6-1 with TRBJ2-5, with D perhaps TRBD1 (5 bases). V lost 10 bases and J lost 5, with 17 bases in between. This CDR3 comprises 13 residues. Germline V gene sequence: CDR1 MNHNS, CDR2 SASEGT. This CDR3 is CAIRQWVGETQYF. Written as DNA, the CDR3 is TGTGCCATAAGACAGTGGGTCGGGGAGACCCAGTACTTC.

This clone was found a few times. The rearrangement joins TRBV9 to TRBJ2-1, with a tentative D call TRBD2 (5 bases). Germline V gives CDR1 SGDLS, CDR2 YYNGEE. The CDR3 length is 15 residues. Trimming shortened V by 0 bases and J by 1 base, and 8 bases separated the two germline ends. The CDR3 is CASSVGGISYNEQFF. As DNA, the CDR3 is TGTGCCAGCAGCGTAGGAGGGATATCCTACAATGAGCAGTTCTTC.

J is TRBJ1-3 and V is TRBV4-1; weak D call: TRBD1 (5 bases). V was trimmed by 1 base and J by 0 bases, leaving 7 bases between them. The CDR3 is 15 residues long. Looked up from germline, CDR1 is MGHRA and CDR2 is YSYEKL. CDR3 region: CASSQVQGSGNTIYF. The CDR3 DNA reads as TGCGCCAGCAGCCAAGTCCAGGGCTCTGGAAACACCATATATTTT.

The chain uses TRBV5-1 and TRBJ1-1, with D possibly TRBD1 on 6 matching bases. Between the trimmed V and J ends, which lost 0 bases and 7 bases, there was a span of 10 bases. The CDR3 has 13 residues. CDR1 SGHRS and CDR2 YFSETQ come from the germline V gene. In DNA, the CDR3 is TGCGCCAGCAGCTTGGGGGCGGACAGTGAAGCTTTCTTT. It is translated as CASSLGADSEAFF.

This chain connects TRBV6-5 to TRBJ2-7, with 8 bases aligning to TRBD1. The V gene end was trimmed by 6 bases and the J gene end by 5 bases; junction bases not matched to a gene: 9. Germline V gives CDR1 MNHEY, CDR2 SVGAGI. This CDR3 is built from 14 residues. The CDR3 region has the DNA TGTGCCAGCAGCCAAATCGACAGGGGAAACGAGCAGTACTTC. It translates to CASSQIDRGNEQYF.

The chain recombines TRBV2 with TRBJ1-5; D is possibly TRBD1 (6 bases). V was trimmed by 4 bases and J by 6 bases, leaving 16 bases between them. This CDR3 spans 15 amino acids. In germline, CDR1 is SNHLY, CDR2 FYNNEI. The CDR3 loop reads CASSGRSGGLQPQHF. Written as DNA, the CDR3 is TGTGCCAGCAGTGGACGTAGCGGGGGGCTTCAGCCCCAGCATTTT.

The rearrangement joins TRBV28 to TRBJ1-5; the match to TRBD1 covers 7 bases. The germline gives CDR1 MDHEN, CDR2 SYDVKM. Trimming cost V 7 bases and J 4 bases; bases outside gene matches: 10. The CDR3 is 15 residues long. CDR3 DNA: TGTGCCAGCACATACGACAGGGAAGAGAATCAGCCCCAGCATTTT. Encoded protein: CASTYDREENQPQHF.

The chain links TRBV6-6 to TRBJ1-3, with TRBD1 matching over 8 bases. This CDR3 spans 16 amino acids. Germline-derived CDR1 and CDR2 are MNHNY and SVGAGI (reference sequence). V trimming: 6 bases; J trimming: 4 bases; junction bases outside the gene matches: 11. The CDR3 DNA reads TGTGCCAGCAGACAGGGGGGGGGATTGGGAGGAAACACCATATATTTT. Residues: CASRQGGGLGGNTIYF.

For the CDR3, the DNA is TGTGCCAGCAGCACCTCCCGCGGGACTAGGGTGGGCAATGAGCAGTTCTTC. As protein: CASSTSRGTRVGNEQFF. The chain has TRBV7-8 and TRBJ2-1; TRBD2 matches 8 bases. This CDR3 has 17 residues. The germline gives CDR1 SGHVS, CDR2 FQNEAQ. V lost 5 bases, J lost 6 bases, and 15 bases stayed unmatched.

The rearrangement uses TRBV5-1 and TRBJ2-5; 9 nucleotides line up with TRBD1. V trimming: 0 bases; J trimming: 5 bases; junction bases outside the gene matches: 5. Germline V gene data show CDR1 as SGHRS and CDR2 as YFSETQ. The CDR3 consists of 15 residues. CDR3 nucleotide sequence: TGCGCCAGCAGCTTGGCAGGACAGGGGATCGAGACCCAGTACTTC. It is translated as CASSLAGQGIETQYF.

As DNA, the CDR3 is TGTGCCAGTAGTACTACCCGCTATGGCTACACCTTC. Its translation is CASSTTRYGYTF. V gene TRBV19 combines with J gene TRBJ1-2; D is undetermined. V was cut by 4 bases and J by 4 bases, with 7 bases left in between. From germline, CDR1 is LNHDA and CDR2 SQIVND (reference sequence). The CDR3 is 12 residues long.

The V and J genes are TRBV2 and TRBJ1-5, with D maybe TRBD1 (5 bases). Germline assignment: CDR1 SNHLY and CDR2 FYNNEI. V gave up 6 bases and J gave up 7 bases, with 19 bases separating them. This CDR3 comprises 15 residues. CDR3 in DNA: TGTGCCAGCAGGAAAGGCCTGGGGGGGGGACAGCCCCAGCATTTT. Residues: CASRKGLGGGQPQHF.

For the CDR3, the DNA is TGTGCCAGCAGCGCGAGGCAGGGGGCGGGTGAGCAGTTCTTC. It codes for CASSARQGAGEQFF. The chain uses TRBV9 and TRBJ2-1; 8 nucleotides match TRBD1. This CDR3 region has 14 residues. Unmatched junction bases numbered 8, after V lost 3 bases and J lost 9 bases. Per germline, CDR1 SGDLS and CDR2 YYNGEE.

The chain links TRBV7-9 to TRBJ1-5; possible D gene TRBD1, 6 bases. This CDR3 is 16 amino acids long. Germline V gene data show CDR1 as SEHNR and CDR2 as FQNEAQ (reference sequence). V lost 3 bases, J lost 1 base, and 13 bases lay in between. In nucleotides, the CDR3 is TGTGCCAGCAGCTTCTGGGGGCGGCTAAGCAATCAGCCCCAGCATTTT. Its translation: CASSFWGRLSNQPQHF.

V and J are TRBV6-6 and TRBJ1-5, with TRBD1 matching 9 bases. The CDR3 sequence is 15 residues long. CDR1 is MNHNY and CDR2 is SVGAGI in the germline V gene (reference sequence). V was pared by 5 bases and J by 6 bases, with 8 bases of the junction left unmatched. Written as DNA, the CDR3 is TGTGCCAGCAGTCCGTCCCGGGACAGGGTTCAGCCCCAGCATTTT. Translated: CASSPSRDRVQPQHF.

V usage is TRBV11-2 and J usage is TRBJ2-7, with D possibly matching TRBD2 (6 bases). This CDR3 is 16 amino acids long. Trimming cost V 1 base and J 3 bases, with 16 bases left between them. Germline CDR1 SGHAT, CDR2 FQNNGV. The CDR3 sequence is CASSLATGTGVYEQYF. The CDR3 DNA reads TGTGCCAGCAGCTTAGCAACCGGGACTGGGGTCTACGAGCAGTACTTC. Variable domain in full (rest from reference TRBV11-2 and TRBJ2-7): EAGVAQSPRYKIIEKRQSVAFWCNPISGHATLYWYQQILGQGPKLLIQFQNNGVVDDSQLPKDRFSAERLKGVDSTLKIQPAKLEDSAVYLCASSLATGTGVYEQYFGPGTRLTVT.

V is TRBV4-1 and J is TRBJ1-6, with 8 bases aligning to TRBD1. Germline V lookup: CDR1 MGHRA, CDR2 YSYEKL. The length of the CDR3 is 15 residues. Trimming at V came to 1 base and at J to 8 bases, leaving 4 bases not matched to a gene. The chain's CDR3 is CASSQGQGRDSPLHF. The CDR3 region has the DNA TGCGCCAGCAGCCAAGGACAGGGGAGAGATTCACCCCTCCACTTT.

CDR3 sequence: CASSWGEETQYF. DNA for the CDR3: TGTGCCAGCAGTTGGGGGGAAGAGACCCAGTACTTC. This chain links TRBV6-6 with TRBJ2-5, with D possibly being TRBD2 (6 bases). V was pared by 4 bases and J by 3 bases, with 6 bases between. CDR1 and CDR2 (germline): MNHNY, SVGAGI (reference sequence). The length of the CDR3 is 12 residues.

The V gene is TRBV7-9, the J gene TRBJ2-3; TRBD1 matches at 7 bases. The CDR3 has 15 amino acids. With 4 bases clipped from V and 9 bases from J, the junction kept 13 bases outside the gene matches. In germline, CDR1 is SEHNR, CDR2 FQNEAQ (reference sequence). CDR3 nucleotide sequence: TGTGCCAGCAGCTCCATTACCGGGACAGTCCTAACGCAGTATTTT. Translated, it gives CASSSITGTVLTQYF. Filled out from reference TRBV7-9 and TRBJ2-3, the complete variable domain reads DTGVSQNPRHKITKRGQNVTFRCDPISEHNRLYWYRQTLGQGPEFLTYFQNEAQLEKSRLLSDRFSAERPKGSFSTLEIQRTEQGDSAMYLCASSSITGTVLTQYFGPGTRLTVL.